This passage covers 31 T cell receptor beta chains from one sample sequenced in a study of regulatory T cells in long-lasting Graves disease. Regarding time point: newly diagnosed GD, antithyroid drugs for less than 3 months. Extracted PBMC RNA gave rise to the TCR library. CDR3-region Arm-PCR and iRepertoire HTBI primers produced the TCR beta libraries. TCRdb reprocessed the multiplex PCR reads with MiXCR, giving one entry per CDR3 protein. The sample has about 330,000 distinct CDR3 sequences, 15% to 20% seen once; the top ten hold around 20%. Separately, the same data were catalogued under a study of T cells in Graves' hyperthyroidism and ophthalmopathy.

The sequences come from peripheral blood mononuclear cells (PBMCs), collected at new diagnosis, from a patient treated with antithyroid drugs. The receptors stem from a woman younger than 30 with Graves disease.

This clonotype was found a few times. A much larger clone lies one base from this, so it may be a read error. This CDR3 is CACSQPAKGAFF. As DNA, the CDR3 is TGTGCCTGCAGCCAACCGGCTAAGGGAGCTTTCTTT. The V gene is TRBV13, the J gene TRBJ1-1; D gene ambiguous. Germline CDR1 and CDR2: PRHDT and FYEKMQ (reference sequence). The CDR3 has 12 amino acids. The full variable domain, rest sourced from reference TRBV13 and TRBJ1-1, is AAGVIQSPRHLIKEKRETATLKCYPIPRHDTVYWYQQGPGQDPQFLISFYEKMQSDKGSIPDRFSAQQFSDYHSELNMSSLELGDSALYFCACSQPAKGAFFGQGTRLTVV.

This clonotype was counted at least ten times. The chain combines TRBV10-1 with TRBJ2-3; 13 nucleotides align to TRBD2. Germline V gives CDR1 WNHNN, CDR2 SYGVQD (reference sequence). The length of the CDR3 is 17 residues. The junction had 2 bases not matched to a gene; V was cut back by 0 bases and J by 2 bases. CDR3 region: CASSESGLAGVTDTQYF. The CDR3 DNA is TGCGCCAGCAGTGAGTCAGGACTAGCGGGGGTCACAGATACGCAGTATTTT.

The chain couples TRBV5-5 to TRBJ1-3; D perhaps matches TRBD1 (5 bases). Germline CDR1 reads SGHKS; CDR2 reads YYEKEE (reference sequence). CDR3 length: 16 residues. V lost 1 base, J lost 0 bases, and 11 bases lay in between. The CDR3 bases are TGTGCCAGCAGCTTGTACGGGACCTCCTCTGGAAACACCATATATTTT. This translates into CASSLYGTSSGNTIYF.

This clonotype was counted ten times or more. CDR3 sequence (DNA): TGTGCCACCAGTGACCGACTTCATAGCAATCAGCCCCAGCATTTT. This gives the protein CATSDRLHSNQPQHF. This chain uses TRBV24-1 with TRBJ1-5; D unresolved. This CDR3 has 15 residues. Deletions cut 4 bases from V and 0 bases from J, with 9 bases between. Germline CDR1 is KGHDR and CDR2 is SFDVKD.

This clonotype was recorded at least ten times. The chain joins TRBV12-3 or TRBV12-4 to TRBJ1-5; a weak D match, TRBD1 (5 bases). V lost 0 bases and J 5 bases, leaving 8 bases between the germline ends. The length of the CDR3 is 14 residues. The CDR3, as DNA: TGTGCCAGCAGTTTAGCTCGGGGGTATCAGCCCCAGCATTTT. This codes for CASSLARGYQPQHF.

This clonotype was recorded many times. The gene calls are TRBV12-5 and TRBJ2-3; 8 bases fit TRBD2. The CDR3 loop spans 18 amino acids. Trimming took 1 base from V and 2 from J; bases not matched to a gene: 11. The V gene's germline CDR1 is LGHNT and CDR2 FRNRAP. The CDR3 loop reads CASGLAPLTSGFTDTQYF. The CDR3 DNA sequence: TGTGCTAGTGGTTTGGCCCCCCTAACTAGCGGCTTCACAGATACGCAGTATTTT.

This clonotype was picked up many times. The J gene is TRBJ2-7, the V gene TRBV7-8, with 7 bases matching TRBD1. Germline loops: CDR1 SGHVS, CDR2 FQNEAQ. After removal of 5 bases from V and 6 bases from J, the junction contained 10 bases not matched to a gene. The CDR3 consists of 14 residues. CDR3 region: CASSLKTGLGEQYF. The CDR3 DNA follows: TGTGCCAGCAGCCTAAAGACAGGGTTGGGCGAGCAGTACTTC.

There are many counts of this clonotype. The chain couples TRBV10-3 to TRBJ1-1; D is undetermined. The V gene lost 0 bases and the J gene lost 5 bases, with 4 bases spanning the gap. The germline CDR1 and CDR2 sequences are ENHRY and SYGVKD. The CDR3 is made up of 12 amino acids. The CDR3 sequence: CAISESETEAFF. The CDR3 DNA sequence: TGTGCCATCAGTGAGTCAGAGACTGAAGCTTTCTTT.

This clonotype was seen many times. J is TRBJ1-1 and V is TRBV7-9; possibly TRBD1 for D (5 bases). The CDR3 loop spans 14 amino acids. CDR1 is SEHNR and CDR2 is FQNEAQ in the germline V gene (reference sequence). Trimming removed 4 bases at V and 5 bases at J, with 14 bases between. The CDR3: CASSSQGVVTEAFF. The CDR3, as DNA: TGTGCCAGCAGCTCTCAGGGAGTGGTGACTGAAGCTTTCTTT.

This clonotype was seen more than once but under ten times. V gene TRBV5-6 combines with J gene TRBJ2-4, with a possible D match to TRBD1 (6 bases). Per the germline V gene, CDR1 is SGHDT and CDR2 is YYEEEE. This CDR3 is built from 13 residues. V lost 3 bases, J lost 9 bases, and 13 bases lay in between. The CDR3 protein is CASSSTGIIIQYF. The CDR3 nucleotides read TGTGCCAGCAGCTCGACAGGTATTATCATTCAGTACTTC.

There are many counts of this clonotype. This chain joins TRBV6-1 and TRBJ1-5, with TRBD1 matching 9 bases. The ends lost 1 base at V and 0 bases at J; junction bases unmatched: 7. The CDR3 runs to 18 residues. The V gene's germline CDR1 is MNHNS and CDR2 SASEGT. CDR3 loop: CASSEGWRDRDSNQPQHF. The CDR3 nucleotides are TGTGCCAGCAGTGAAGGTTGGAGGGACAGGGATAGCAATCAGCCCCAGCATTTT.

This clonotype was seen repeatedly, ten times or more. This chain uses TRBV27 with TRBJ1-5; D unresolved. Germline CDR1 reads MNHEY; CDR2 reads SMNVEV (reference sequence). The CDR3 covers 12 residues. Trimming removed 5 bases from V and 7 bases from J, with 9 bases in between. Here the CDR3 DNA reads TGTGCCAGCAGTCCCGTTGCGCAGCCCCAGCATTTT. Protein sequence: CASSPVAQPQHF.

This clonotype was found many times. At one end the junction does not follow the germline gene, possibly because of a read error. This chain connects TRBV5-1 to TRBJ1-1; 8 bases fit TRBD1. The CDR3 contains 13 residues. Per the germline V gene, CDR1 is SGHRS and CDR2 is YFSETQ. The CDR3 reads CASSFTGGTEAFF. The CDR3, as DNA: TGTGCCAGCAGCTTCACAGGGGGCACTGAAGCTTTCTTT.

This clonotype was counted ten times or more. The J gene is TRBJ1-5, the V gene TRBV6-2 or TRBV6-3; a possible D gene is TRBD1 (5 bases). The CDR3 runs to 13 residues. In germline, CDR1 is MNHEY, CDR2 SVGEGT. V was trimmed by 6 bases and J by 11 bases, leaving 17 bases between them. The CDR3 spells CASRALSWGSQHF. The CDR3 nucleotides read TGTGCCAGCAGGGCCCTCTCGTGGGGGTCCCAGCATTTT.

This clonotype was observed at least ten times. The rearrangement uses TRBV6-1 and TRBJ1-5, with no clear D. The CDR3 contains 14 residues. CDR1 is MNHNS, CDR2 SASEGT, per germline. Trimming stripped 1 base from V and 7 bases from J, with 11 bases between. The CDR3: CASSEGGGSQPQHF. The CDR3 DNA sequence: TGTGCCAGCAGTGAAGGAGGAGGGTCCCAGCCCCAGCATTTT.

Of note for this clonotype: A much larger clone is a single base away; this may be a read error. The V call is TRBV12-3 or TRBV12-4, the J call TRBJ2-7; 8 bases line up with TRBD1. CDR3 length equals 14 residues. The CDR3 DNA reads as TGTGCCGGCAGCCCCGGGACAGGTCGTTCCGAGCAGTACTTC. It codes for CAGSPGTGRSEQYF.

This clonotype was counted many times. This chain uses TRBV30 with TRBJ2-7; either TRBD1 or TRBD2 may fit D (5 bases each). Germline V CDR1 and CDR2: GTSNPN, SVGIG (reference sequence). The CDR3 extends over 12 amino acids. Trimming pared 2 bases from V and 5 bases from J, leaving 10 bases between. CDR3 nucleotide sequence: TGTGCCTGGAGTAGGCAGGGAGACGAGCAGTACTTC. As protein: CAWSRQGDEQYF.

This clonotype showed up many times. This sequence joins TRBV7-3 and TRBJ2-5; a weak D match, TRBD1 (6 bases). Deletions cut 4 bases from V and 4 bases from J, with 22 bases between. The CDR3 has 17 amino acids. CDR1 and CDR2 from the germline V gene are SGHTA and FQGTGA. The CDR3 here is CASSSLEGQTFAETQYF. Written as DNA, the CDR3 is TGTGCCAGCAGCTCCCTCGAGGGACAAACTTTTGCAGAGACCCAGTACTTC.

This clonotype was observed at least ten times. The chain couples TRBV7-8 to TRBJ2-3; 9 bases fit TRBD2. Germline CDR1 SGHVS, CDR2 FQNEAQ. V was pared by 2 bases and J by 6 bases, with 15 bases of the junction left unmatched. The CDR3 is made up of 18 amino acids. This chain's CDR3 is CASSLFRLLAGSGDTQYF. For the CDR3, the DNA is TGTGCCAGCAGCTTATTCCGGCTGCTAGCGGGATCAGGGGATACGCAGTATTTT. The complete variable domain, with remaining parts taken from reference TRBV7-8 and TRBJ2-3, reads GAGVSQSPRYKVAKRGQDVALRCDPISGHVSLFWYQQALGQGPEFLTYFQNEAQLDKSGLPSDRFFAERPEGSVSTLKIQRTQQEDSAVYLCASSLFRLLAGSGDTQYFGPGTRLTVL.

The rearrangement joins TRBV5-1 to TRBJ2-5; unclear D gene. The CDR3 extends over 14 amino acids. V was clipped by 0 bases and J by 2 bases, with 8 bases between them. Germline V gene lookup returns CDR1 SGHRS and CDR2 YFSETQ. CDR3 amino acids: CASSLGAIQETQYF. For the CDR3, the DNA is TGCGCCAGCAGCTTGGGCGCCATACAAGAGACCCAGTACTTC.

This clonotype was counted ten times or more. This rearrangement joins TRBV3-1 to TRBJ2-1; 7 bases map to TRBD1. CDR1 and CDR2 (germline): LGHDT, YNNKEL (reference sequence). The CDR3 sequence is 12 residues long. The ends lost 4 bases at V and 7 bases at J; junction bases unmatched: 1. The CDR3 coding sequence is TGTGCCAGCAGCCCGACAGGGAATGAGCAGTTCTTC. Translated, it gives CASSPTGNEQFF.

This clonotype showed up many times. The chain uses TRBV12-3 or TRBV12-4 and TRBJ1-4, with a weak D call TRBD1 (6 bases). The V and J ends lost 3 bases and 10 bases respectively, with 15 bases between them. The CDR3 spans 14 residues. The DNA for the CDR3 is TGTGCCAGCAGTTTTTCAGGGGCCGGTGGAAAACTGTTTTTT. It translates to CASSFSGAGGKLFF.

Only a few counts were recorded for this clonotype. The chain has TRBV27 and TRBJ1-2; the D gene is possibly TRBD1 (5 bases). The ends were cut back, 3 bases at V and 8 bases at J, with 13 bases in the middle. The CDR3 loop spans 13 amino acids. Germline CDR1 and CDR2: MNHEY and SMNVEV (reference sequence). The CDR3 DNA follows: TGTGCCAGCAGTTTTGGGGCACAGAAGGGCTACACCTTC. It translates to CASSFGAQKGYTF.

Here the CDR3 DNA reads TGTGCCAGCAGCCAAGATTTCGGGCAGGGGGCGGAGACCCAGTACTTC. It encodes CASSQDFGQGAETQYF. The rearrangement links TRBV4-2 to TRBJ2-5; 8 positions agree with TRBD1. With V trimmed by 0 bases and J by 5 bases, 8 bases remained unmatched. The CDR3 has 16 amino acids. In germline, CDR1 is LGHNA, CDR2 YNFKEQ.

Comments on this clonotype: One base separates it from a far larger clone, so it is likely a read error. The J gene is TRBJ2-3, the V gene TRBV11-2, with 9 bases that match TRBD2. Germline V gives CDR1 SGHAT, CDR2 FQNNGV. The CDR3 loop spans 18 amino acids. Germline trimming cut 8 bases from V and 0 bases from J; bases unmatched to any gene: 15. Here the CDR3 DNA reads TGTGCCAGCGGCCCATCCGGGACTAGCTTTCTAAGCACAGATACGCAGTATTTT. Protein product: CASGPSGTSFLSTDTQYF.

V is TRBV4-2 and J is TRBJ2-3; D remains unclear. This CDR3 comprises 18 residues. V was trimmed by 0 bases and J by 0 bases, leaving 16 bases between them. Looked up from germline, CDR1 is LGHNA and CDR2 is YNFKEQ. CDR3 bases: TGTGCCAGCAGCCAAGATTGGGGTGGGCAGCCGAGCACAGATACGCAGTATTTT. Amino acid sequence: CASSQDWGGQPSTDTQYF.

This clonotype was observed at least ten times. The CDR3 is CAGTGYTEAFF. CDR3 DNA: TGTGCCGGAACAGGTTATACTGAAGCTTTCTTT. This sequence joins TRBV2 and TRBJ1-1, with TRBD1 as a possible D gene (5 bases). Per the germline V gene, CDR1 is SNHLY and CDR2 is FYNNEI. The V gene lost 11 bases and the J gene lost 5 bases, with 12 bases spanning the gap. This CDR3 comprises 11 residues.

V gene TRBV20-1 combines with J gene TRBJ2-1, with 9 bases matching TRBD2. The CDR3 is 13 amino acids. Germline V lookup: CDR1 DFQATT, CDR2 SNEGSKA (reference sequence). CDR3 DNA: TGCAGCGCACGACTAGCGGAATACAATGAGCAGTTCTTC. Amino acids: CSARLAEYNEQFF.

Points on this clonotype: A much larger clone sits a single nucleotide away, making a read error possible. The chain uses TRBV5-1 and TRBJ2-7; D gene ambiguous. The CDR3 sequence is 9 residues long. Germline CDR1 SGHRS, CDR2 YFSETQ. The CDR3 region has the DNA TGCGCCAACCCGCTCATGTGGAACTTC. Its translation: CANPLMWNF. Looking up the rest from reference TRBV5-1 and TRBJ2-7 gives the full variable domain: KAGVTQTPRYLIKTRGQQVTLSCSPISGHRSVSWYQQTPGQGLQFLFEYFSETQRNKGNFPGRFSGRQFSNSRSEMNVSTLELGDSALYLCANPLMWNFGPGTRLTVT.

This clonotype has at least ten counts. This chain joins TRBV24-1 and TRBJ1-4; TRBD1 matches at 11 bases. This CDR3 comprises 14 residues. The V and J ends lost 3 bases and 7 bases, in that order; junction bases with no gene match: 0. Germline V gene lookup returns CDR1 KGHDR and CDR2 SFDVKD. The CDR3 sequence: CATSDGQGAEKLFF. DNA of the CDR3: TGTGCCACCAGTGATGGACAGGGGGCTGAAAAACTGTTTTTT.

The gene calls are TRBV29-1 and TRBJ2-7, with D tentatively TRBD1 (6 bases). The CDR3 extends over 14 amino acids. Per germline, CDR1 SQVTM and CDR2 ANQGSEA. The V end lost 4 bases, the J end lost 3 bases, and 16 bases lay between the germline ends. The CDR3, as DNA: TGCAGCGTTGCCGGGACACCTACTCGCTACGAGCAGTACTTC. Protein: CSVAGTPTRYEQYF.